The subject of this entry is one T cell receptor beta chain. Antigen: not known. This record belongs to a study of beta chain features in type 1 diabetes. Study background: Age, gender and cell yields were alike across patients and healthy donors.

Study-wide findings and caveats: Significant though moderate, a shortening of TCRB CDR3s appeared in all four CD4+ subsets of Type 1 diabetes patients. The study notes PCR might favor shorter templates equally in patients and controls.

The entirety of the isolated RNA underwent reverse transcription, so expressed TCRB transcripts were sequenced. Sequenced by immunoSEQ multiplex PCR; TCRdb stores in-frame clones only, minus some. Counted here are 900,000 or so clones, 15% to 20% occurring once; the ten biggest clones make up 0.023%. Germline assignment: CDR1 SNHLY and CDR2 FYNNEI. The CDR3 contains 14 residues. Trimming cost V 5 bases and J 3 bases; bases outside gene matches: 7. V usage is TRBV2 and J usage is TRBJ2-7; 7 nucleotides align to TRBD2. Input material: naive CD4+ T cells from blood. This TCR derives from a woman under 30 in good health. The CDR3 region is CASSSEGGFYEQYF. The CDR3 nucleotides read TGTGCCAGCAGTTCTGAGGGAGGGTTCTACGAGCAGTACTTC.